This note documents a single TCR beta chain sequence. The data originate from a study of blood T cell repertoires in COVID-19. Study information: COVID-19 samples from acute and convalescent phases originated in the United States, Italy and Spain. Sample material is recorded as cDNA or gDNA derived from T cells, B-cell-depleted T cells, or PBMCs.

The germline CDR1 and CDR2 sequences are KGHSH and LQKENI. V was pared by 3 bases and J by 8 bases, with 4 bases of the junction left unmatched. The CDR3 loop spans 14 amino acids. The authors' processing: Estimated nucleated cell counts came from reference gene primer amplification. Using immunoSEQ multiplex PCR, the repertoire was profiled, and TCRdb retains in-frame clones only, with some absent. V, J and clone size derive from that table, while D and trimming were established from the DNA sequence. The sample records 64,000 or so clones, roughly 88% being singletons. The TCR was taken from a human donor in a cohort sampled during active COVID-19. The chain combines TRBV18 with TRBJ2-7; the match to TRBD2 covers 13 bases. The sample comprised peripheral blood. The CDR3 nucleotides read TGTGCCAGCTCACCGGGACTAGCGGGATCACAGCAGTACTTC. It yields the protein CASSPGLAGSQQYF. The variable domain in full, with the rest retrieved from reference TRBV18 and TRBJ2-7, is NAGVMQNPRHLVRRRGQEARLRCSPMKGHSHVYWYRQLPEEGLKFMVYLQKENIIDESGMPKERFSAEFPKEGPSILRIQQVVRGDSAAYFCASSPGLAGSQQYFGPGTRLTVT.